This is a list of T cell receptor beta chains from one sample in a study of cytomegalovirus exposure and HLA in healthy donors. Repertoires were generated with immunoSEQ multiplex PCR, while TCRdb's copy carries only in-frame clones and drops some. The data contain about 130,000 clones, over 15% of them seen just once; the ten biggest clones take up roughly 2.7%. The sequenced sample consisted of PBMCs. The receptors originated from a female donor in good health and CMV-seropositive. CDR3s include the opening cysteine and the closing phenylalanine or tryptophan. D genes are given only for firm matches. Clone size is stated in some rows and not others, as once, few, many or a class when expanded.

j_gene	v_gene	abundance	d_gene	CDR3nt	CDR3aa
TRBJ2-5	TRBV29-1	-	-	TGCAGCGTTGAACTGGGTAGAAAAGAGACCCGGGACTTC	CSVELGRKETRDF
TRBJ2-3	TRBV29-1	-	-	TGCAGCGTTGGGCGGGGTTCTAGCACAGATACGCAGTATTTT	CSVGRGSSTDTQYF
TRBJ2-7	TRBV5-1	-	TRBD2	TGCGCCAGCAGCTGGACTAGCGGAACACCGGGGGCCGAGCAGTACTTC	CASSWTSGTPGAEQYF
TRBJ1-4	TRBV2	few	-	TGTGCCAGCAGTGGGCCGGGGGGTAATGAAAAACTGTTTTTT	CASSGPGGNEKLFF
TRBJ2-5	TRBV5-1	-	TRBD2	TGCGCCAGCAGCTTGGGTGCGGGAGTGGAGACCCAGTACTTC	CASSLGAGVETQYF
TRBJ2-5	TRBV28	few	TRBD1	TGTGCCAGCAGTTCTAACCGGGACAGCGAAGAGACCCAGTACTTC	CASSSNRDSEETQYF
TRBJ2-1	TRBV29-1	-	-	TGCAGCGCTTCCGGGACTTACAATGAGCAGTTCTTC	CSASGTYNEQFF
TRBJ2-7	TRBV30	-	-	TGTGCCTGGAGTGGACGGACATCCCGATCGGACTACGAGCAGTACTTC	CAWSGRTSRSDYEQYF
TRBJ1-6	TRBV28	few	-	TGTGCCAGCAGTCTAAGGGGGAATTCACCCCTCCACTTT	CASSLRGNSPLHF
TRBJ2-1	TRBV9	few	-	TGTGCCAGCAACAACGGGACACCCTACAATGAGCAGTTCTTC	CASNNGTPYNEQFF
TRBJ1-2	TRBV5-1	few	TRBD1	TGCGCCAGCAGCTTAAGGACAGGGGGGAGCTATGGCTACACCTTC	CASSLRTGGSYGYTF
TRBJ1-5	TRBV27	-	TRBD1	TGTGCCAGCTCCCGGGACAGGTATCAGCCCCAGCATTTT	CASSRDRYQPQHF
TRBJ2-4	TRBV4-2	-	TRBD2	TGTGCCAGCAGCCAAGGTGAGCGGGTGCTAGCGGGAGCCAAAAACATTCAGTACTTC	CASSQGERVLAGAKNIQYF
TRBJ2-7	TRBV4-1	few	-	TGCGCCAGCAGCCAAGATCGGACAGTTAGCTCCTACGAGCAGTACTTC	CASSQDRTVSSYEQYF
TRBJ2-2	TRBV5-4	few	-	TGTGCCAGCACGAAACAACTAGACACTCAAACCGGGGAGCTGTTTTTT	CASTKQLDTQTGELFF
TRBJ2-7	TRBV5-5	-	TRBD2	TGTGCCAGCAGCTTCGGGACTAGCGGGAGTCGAGGTTCCTACGAGCAGTACTTC	CASSFGTSGSRGSYEQYF
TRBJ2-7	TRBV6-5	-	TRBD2	TGTGCCAGCAGTATAGCGGGGACCTCCTACGAGCAGTACTTC	CASSIAGTSYEQYF
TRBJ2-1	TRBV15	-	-	TGTGCCACCAGCAGAGAACTAGCTAGGCCGAACAATGAGCAGTTCTTC	CATSRELARPNNEQFF
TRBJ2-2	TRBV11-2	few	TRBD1	TGTGCCAGCAGCTTAGTGGTGACAGGGCACACCGGGGAGCTGTTTTTT	CASSLVVTGHTGELFF
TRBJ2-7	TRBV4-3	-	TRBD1	TGCGCCAGCAGCCATAGGACAGGGATCCTATACGAGCAGTACTTC	CASSHRTGILYEQYF
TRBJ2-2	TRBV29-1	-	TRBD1	TGCAGCGTTGAGGGACAGGGGTTCGCCGCGAACACCGGGGAGCTGTTTTTT	CSVEGQGFAANTGELFF
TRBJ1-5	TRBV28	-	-	TGTGCCAGCACCACAAGCGGGGGGAGCTTCAATCAGCCCCAGCATTTT	CASTTSGGSFNQPQHF
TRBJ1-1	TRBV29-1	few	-	TGCAGCGTTGTTCTGACAGTCGAAGCTTTCTTT	CSVVLTVEAFF
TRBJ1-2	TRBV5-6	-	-	TGTGCCAGCAGTACTCTTGGGGGGGAGGACTATGGCTACACCTTC	CASSTLGGEDYGYTF
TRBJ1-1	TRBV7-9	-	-	TGTGCCAGCAGCGTCGACAGGAACACTGAAGCTTTCTTT	CASSVDRNTEAFF
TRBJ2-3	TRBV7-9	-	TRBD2	TGTGCCAGCCACAGTCTAGGGACTAGCGTCCGCACAGATACGCAGTATTTT	CASHSLGTSVRTDTQYF
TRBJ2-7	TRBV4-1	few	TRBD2	TGCGCCAGCAGCCAATATGAGGGGGGTGAACTAGCGGGGGGCCCCACTTGGGAGCAGTACTTC	CASSQYEGGELAGGPTWEQYF
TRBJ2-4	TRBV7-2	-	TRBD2	TGTGCCAGCAGCTTCCTACTAGCGGGAGGTTTAAACATTCAGTACTTC	CASSFLLAGGLNIQYF
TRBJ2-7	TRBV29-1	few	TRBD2	TGCAGCGTAGCCGGGACTAGCGTTTCCGAGCAGTACTTC	CSVAGTSVSEQYF
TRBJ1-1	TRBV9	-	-	TGTGCCCGAGCGGAAGTTTTCAGACATACCTCTCGGTCCCCCACTGAAGCTTTCTTT	CARAEVFRHTSRSPTEAFF
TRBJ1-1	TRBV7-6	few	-	TGTGCCAGCAGCCTCCATAGTTGGGGGGGCTCTTTGAACACTGAAGCTTTCTTT	CASSLHSWGGSLNTEAFF
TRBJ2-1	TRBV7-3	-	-	TGTGCCAGCAGCTTAGCGGGGTTGGGAAACAATGAGCAGTTCTTC	CASSLAGLGNNEQFF
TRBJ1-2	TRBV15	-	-	TGTGCCACCAGCAGAGGGGAGACTGTTTCTGTTTACACCTTC	CATSRGETVSVYTF
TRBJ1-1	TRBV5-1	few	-	TGCGCCAGCAGCCCTCGATCGGACAGGAACACTGAAGCTTTCTTT	CASSPRSDRNTEAFF
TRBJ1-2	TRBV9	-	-	TGTGCCAGCAGCGTAGGAGGGTATGGCTACACCTTC	CASSVGGYGYTF
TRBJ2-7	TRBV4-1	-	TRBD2	TGCGCCAGCAGCCTATCCGGGGGGGCGGGGGCTTTGGACGAGCAGTACTTC	CASSLSGGAGALDEQYF
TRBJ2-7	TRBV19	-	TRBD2	TGTGCCAGTAGTGGGGTTCAGACTAGCGGGGCCTACGAGCAGTACTTC	CASSGVQTSGAYEQYF
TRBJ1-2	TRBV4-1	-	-	TGCGCCAGCAGCCAAGTCGAGGGCTGGTATGGCTACACCTTC	CASSQVEGWYGYTF
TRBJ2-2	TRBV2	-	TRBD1	TGTGCCAGCTCAGGGGGCCCGAACACCGGGGAGCTGTTTTTT	CASSGGPNTGELFF
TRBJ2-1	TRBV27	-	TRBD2	TGTGCCAGCAGTTATAGCGGGAGCTCCTACAATGAGCAGTTCTTC	CASSYSGSSYNEQFF
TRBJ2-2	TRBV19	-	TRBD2	TGTGCCAGTAGTACCCGAGCTAGCGGGAGGGAGCTGTTTTTT	CASSTRASGRELFF